The rows below give T cell receptor beta chains drawn from one sample of a study of CD8+CD57+ T cells in acquired aplastic anemia. TCRdb reprocessed the reads with MiXCR, giving one entry per CDR3 protein. The table has 150,000 or so distinct CDR3 sequences, less than 60% seen once. The sample was sorted CD4+, CD8+, or CD8+CD57+ T cells (not recorded which) from PBMCs. The receptors shown here come from a human donor with aplastic anemia. Each CDR3 is given with its conserved first and last residue. A D gene is named only where the DNA matches it firmly. Clone size appears in some rows only: once, few, many, or a class for an expanded clone.

>.|TRBV29-1|TRBD1|TRBJ1-4
TGCAGCGTAGATACCGGGACAGGGGGAGAAAAACTGTTTTTT
CSVDTGTGGEKLFF
>.|TRBV12-3/TRBV12-4|.|TRBJ1-2
TGTGCCAGCAGCCCCCAGGGGTACGATAACTATGGCTACACCTTC
CASSPQGYDNYGYTF
>once|TRBV10-3|TRBD1|TRBJ1-5
TGTGCCATCAGGGAGACAGGGAATAGCAATCAGCCCCAGCATTTT
CAIRETGNSNQPQHF
>.|TRBV20-1|.|TRBJ2-7
TGCAGTGCTAGAAGCCCGCCTGACAGGACCTCCTACGAGCAGTACTTC
CSARSPPDRTSYEQYF
>many|TRBV7-6|TRBD1|TRBJ2-6
TGTGCCAGCAGCTTAGCGCAGGGGGACGGGACCTCTGGGGCCAACGTCCTGACTTTC
CASSLAQGDGTSGANVLTF
>many|TRBV9|TRBD2|TRBJ2-5
TGTGCCAGCAGCGAAGGGACTAGCGGGGGAGAGACCCAGTACTTC
CASSEGTSGGETQYF
>many|TRBV7-2|.|TRBJ1-2
TGTGCCAGCAGCTTACCTAGGGGGGGGGAGGTTGGCTACACCTTC
CASSLPRGGEVGYTF
>many|TRBV20-1|TRBD1|TRBJ2-5
TGCAGTGCTAGAGCATATGCGACGGACAGGGGTGTAGAGACCCAGTACTTC
CSARAYATDRGVETQYF
>.|TRBV19|.|TRBJ1-2
TGTGCCAGTACCACCCAAGGGACGCATGGCTACACCTTC
CASTTQGTHGYTF
>many|TRBV19|.|TRBJ2-7
TGTGCCAGTAGTATGACCCCCTCCTACGAGCAGTACTTC
CASSMTPSYEQYF
>many|TRBV7-3|TRBD1|TRBJ2-7
TGTGCCAGCAGCTTAATTCCTCCCGGACAGGTGCTTACCTACGAGCAGTACTTC
CASSLIPPGQVLTYEQYF
>many|TRBV5-5|.|TRBJ1-1
TGTGCCAGCAGCTTGGTAGAGGGAAGTTTACGCACTGAAGCTTTCTTT
CASSLVEGSLRTEAFF